This entry features one T cell receptor beta chain sequence. Its antigen specificity is not known. Base-call qualities are not available, and no considerably larger clone is one nucleotide away. Spanning cysteine to phenylalanine, the CDR3 consists of 15 amino acids. Kept here is only the CDR3 DNA, which spans 45 bases and is read in frame from base 1. CDR1 and CDR2 are read off the germline V gene as MDHEN and SYDVKM. Ends trimmed: V by 3 bases, J by 12 bases; bases unmatched to a gene: 13. The trial excluded patients who had a history of autoimmune disease or who were on systemic immunosuppression. Peripheral blood for TCR sequencing was collected from all dose cohorts at baseline, on cycle 4 day 1, and on cycle 7 day 1. The samples were taken from a phase I, first-in-human, multicenter, open-label dose-escalation trial of ivuxolimab. Adults with locally advanced or metastatic head and neck squamous cell, hepatocellular, melanoma or renal cell carcinoma were enrolled in the trial. Before TCR sequencing, CD4+ T cells and CD8+ T cells were sorted from peripheral blood as separate populations.

Genomic DNA was extracted from sorted cells for sequencing of the TCRbeta CDR3 region. The immunoSEQ Assay was used for sequencing of TCRbeta CDR3 regions. TCRdb obtained this table from immuneACCESS and retained in-frame rearrangements with V and J assigned. These tables miss some clones; where compared with another copy, unresolved V genes account for less than half of the shortfall, and the remainder is unexplained. The sample table lists 20,000 or so clones, over 75% of them with a count of one. The ten top clones hold 30% of the sample. This sample was taken from a study of OX40 agonist ivuxolimab in advanced cancers. A note on the overall study: The costimulatory receptor OX40 (CD134) was targeted by ivuxolimab, a fully human IgG2 agonistic monoclonal antibody. A male proportion of around 81% and a mean age of approximately 62 years, ranging from roughly 20 to 80, were recorded for the dose-escalation cohort. Of the 50 to 55 patients in dose escalation, about 20 had hepatocellular carcinoma, roughly 15 had melanoma, 9 had renal cell carcinoma and 9 had head and neck cancer. Intravenous ivuxolimab was administered to patients every 2 weeks at six dose levels: 0.01, 0.1, 0.3, 1.5, 3 and 10 mg/kg. Three dose-escalation patients achieved partial responses, one with hepatocellular carcinoma and two with cutaneous melanoma. The paper covers the monotherapy dose-escalation part of the phase I ivuxolimab trial, which included N = 52 patients. Prior anti-PD-1, anti-PD-L1 or anti-CTLA-4 therapy was permitted, and checkpoint inhibitors had been received by approximately 39% of dose-escalation patients. Peripheral TCRbeta sequencing was intended to test whether TCR sequence diversity was altered and clonal T-cell expansion was caused by ivuxolimab. General conclusions and limits of the study: Clonal expansion of both CD4+ and CD8+ blood T cells was observed from baseline to week 6 at doses 0.1 to 3.0 mg/kg. Low levels of normalized T-cell clonal expansion were also seen in some patients who did not respond. After ivuxolimab, more expanded clones were found on average in CD8+ T cells than in CD4+ T cells. Antigen specificity was not determined for the clonally expanded peripheral T cells. Partial responders in the 0.1-3.0 mg/kg groups had among the lowest normalized peripheral clonal expansion, especially among CD8+ T cells.

The sequencing used CD4+ or CD8+ T cells sorted from blood, collected in a trial of the OX40 agonist ivuxolimab. The V and J genes are TRBV28 and TRBJ2-1, with TRBD2 identical over 8 junction bases. This sequence originates from an adult with an advanced solid tumor such as melanoma, head and neck, liver or kidney cancer. The encoded CDR3 is CASSLVAGGSPGQFF. In nucleotide form, the sequence is TGTGCCAGCAGTTTGGTTGCGGGAGGATCACCGGGGCAGTTCTTC. Extended through the reference TRBV28 and TRBJ2-1 proteins, this CDR3 yields the full variable domain: DVKVTQSSRYLVKRTGEKVFLECVQDMDHENMFWYRQDPGLGLRLIYFSYDVKMKEKGDIPEGYSVSREKKERFSLILESASTNQTSMYLCASSLVAGGSPGQFFGPGTRLTVL.